This T cell receptor (beta chain) came from a study of CD8+ T cells in alopecia areata. Sequencing relied on a cDNA template that was reverse transcribed from extracted RNA. Only in-frame clones appear in the TCRdb table, and some are missing; sequencing was by immunoSEQ multiplex PCR. Of 45,000 to 70,000 clones in the sample, about 96% were seen once. This CDR3 region has 12 residues. Trimming pared 5 bases from V and 4 bases from J, leaving 8 bases between. The V gene's germline CDR1 is SNHLY and CDR2 FYNNEI. The sample was CD8+ T cells sorted from blood, taken at week 0. This chain uses TRBV2 with TRBJ2-5; D is undetermined. The TCR sequence derives from a human donor with alopecia areata. In nucleotides, the CDR3 is TGTGCCAGCAGTAAAGGGCGAGAGACCCAGTACTTC. This codes for CASSKGRETQYF.